These 22 T cell receptor beta chains were sequenced from one sample in a study of response to subunit inactivated influenza vaccine. Using its own MiXCR run on the RT-PCR reads, TCRdb lists one record per CDR3 protein. Of 150,000 or so distinct CDR3 sequences in the sample, approximately 12% were seen once. Sequenced material: CD8+ T cells sorted from PBMCs, taken less than 30 months after vaccination. The receptor source for this set is a man between 50 and 69 years old who received an inactivated influenza vaccine.

This clonotype was observed a handful of times. This chain joins TRBV4-3 and TRBJ2-3; D unclear. The CDR3 sequence is 16 residues long. Trimming took 1 base from V and 1 from J, leaving 12 bases between them. Germline V gene lookup returns CDR1 LGHNA and CDR2 YSLEER. The CDR3 reads CASSQVPFQGTDTQYF. CDR3 nucleotide sequence: TGCGCCAGCAGCCAAGTGCCCTTTCAGGGCACAGATACGCAGTATTTT.

Many counts were recorded for this clonotype. The V call is TRBV18, the J call TRBJ2-7; TRBD2 agrees at 8 bases. CDR1 KGHSH and CDR2 LQKENI come from the germline V gene. The CDR3 consists of 15 residues. Trimming removed 6 bases from V and 5 bases from J; junction bases left unmatched: 12. For the CDR3, the DNA is TGTGCCAGCTCCCGCGGGGGGCTACAAGGGAACGAGCAGTACTTC. Amino acids: CASSRGGLQGNEQYF.

In its sample, this clonotype was seen a few times. The CDR3 DNA follows: TGTGCCAGCAGCATTACGACAGGGTCGACGCAGTATTTT. It yields the protein CASSITTGSTQYF. This chain joins TRBV5-5 and TRBJ2-3; 7 nucleotides line up with TRBD1. Losses at the gene ends were 4 bases for V and 9 bases for J; bases not matched to a gene: 8. The CDR3 runs 13 residues. From germline, CDR1 is SGHKS and CDR2 YYEKEE (reference sequence).

The chain combines TRBV27 with TRBJ1-1; 12 nucleotides match TRBD1. With V trimmed by 6 bases and J by 3 bases, 11 bases remained unmatched. The length of the CDR3 is 17 residues. From germline, CDR1 is MNHEY and CDR2 SMNVEV (reference sequence). Here the CDR3 DNA reads TGTGCCAGCAGACCCGGGACAGGGGGCGGAGGGGACACTGAAGCTTTCTTT. It yields the protein CASRPGTGGGGDTEAFF.

This clonotype has more than one count but fewer than ten. The rearrangement links TRBV12-3 or TRBV12-4 to TRBJ2-1; D may correspond to TRBD1 or TRBD2 (5 bases each). The CDR3 is 15 residues long. Trimming took off 5 bases at V and 5 bases at J, with 16 bases between the two ends. CDR3 protein: CASSPDRDPNNEQFF. The CDR3 DNA is TGTGCCAGCAGTCCCGATAGGGACCCGAACAATGAGCAGTTCTTC.

The J gene is TRBJ2-7, the V gene TRBV6-2 or TRBV6-3; no definite D call. Germline CDR1 and CDR2: MNHEY and SVGEGT. This CDR3 is built from 14 residues. V gave up 2 bases and J gave up 4 bases, with 12 bases separating them. The CDR3 reads CASSYMDQIYEQYF. The CDR3 region has the DNA TGTGCCAGCAGTTACATGGACCAGATATACGAGCAGTACTTC.

V gene TRBV7-9 combines with J gene TRBJ2-5, with D maybe TRBD2 (5 bases). V was clipped by 5 bases and J by 4 bases, with 17 bases between them. Germline CDR1 is SEHNR and CDR2 is FQNEAQ (reference sequence). The CDR3 is 15 amino acids. The CDR3 spells CASSRTGIPGETQYF. The DNA of the CDR3 is TGTGCCAGCAGCCGAACCGGGATACCGGGAGAGACCCAGTACTTC.

This clonotype was seen a handful of times. This chain joins TRBV6-1 and TRBJ1-1; 9 positions agree with TRBD1. The germline V gene encodes CDR1 MNHNS and CDR2 SASEGT. The CDR3 is 13 amino acids. With 7 bases clipped from V and 4 bases from J, the junction kept 4 bases outside the gene matches. The CDR3 region has the DNA TGTGCCAGCACCCTGACAGGGGGCACTGAAGCTTTCTTT. It codes for CASTLTGGTEAFF.

This clonotype has at least ten counts. V gene TRBV29-1 combines with J gene TRBJ2-3; 7 positions agree with TRBD2. Germline loops: CDR1 SQVTM, CDR2 ANQGSEA. V shed 2 bases, J shed 5 bases, and the junction held 16 bases outside the gene matches. The CDR3 runs 17 residues. CDR3 amino acids: CSVEPYPPGGLGDTQYF. The CDR3 DNA follows: TGCAGCGTTGAACCTTACCCCCCGGGAGGTCTCGGAGATACGCAGTATTTT.

This clonotype showed up many times. V gene TRBV29-1 combines with J gene TRBJ2-5; TRBD2 aligns across 7 bases. CDR3 length: 13 amino acids. The V gene's germline CDR1 is SQVTM and CDR2 ANQGSEA. Trimming removed 7 bases from V and 2 bases from J; junction bases left unmatched: 7. The CDR3 DNA reads TGCAGCGCCCGACGGGGGGAACAAGAGACCCAGTACTTC. Protein: CSARRGEQETQYF.

The CDR3 nucleotides are TGCGCCAGCAGCGCAAGTCACACTCAAGAGACCCAGTACTTC. As protein: CASSASHTQETQYF. This chain uses TRBV4-1 with TRBJ2-5, with D unresolved. Looked up from germline, CDR1 is MGHRA and CDR2 is YSYEKL. This CDR3 comprises 14 residues. The ends were cut back, 5 bases at V and 2 bases at J, with 12 bases in the middle.

This sequence joins TRBV12-3 or TRBV12-4 and TRBJ2-1, with TRBD2 matching over 14 bases. The CDR3 has 19 amino acids. The V segment lost 5 bases and the J segment 2 bases; nucleotides outside the gene matches: 11. The CDR3, as DNA: TGTGCCAGCAGTCTCTCCGGGACTAGCGGGGGCTCAACCTACAATGAGCAGTTCTTC. Translation gives CASSLSGTSGGSTYNEQFF.

The genes are TRBV4-2 and TRBJ2-7; 10 positions agree with TRBD2. From germline, CDR1 is LGHNA and CDR2 YNFKEQ. This CDR3 comprises 16 residues. Trimming cost V 2 bases and J 3 bases; bases outside gene matches: 7. CDR3 amino acids: CASSQLTGTSVYEQYF. CDR3 nucleotides: TGTGCCAGCAGCCAACTCACCGGGACTAGCGTCTACGAGCAGTACTTC.

The sample holds a few counts of this clonotype. J is TRBJ2-5 and V is TRBV4-2, with D maybe TRBD2 (6 bases). Germline V lookup: CDR1 LGHNA, CDR2 YNFKEQ. The ends were cut back, 2 bases at V and 2 bases at J, with 15 bases in the middle. The CDR3 totals 16 residues. The CDR3, as DNA: TGTGCCAGCAGCCAAACCGGACTCGGGGGACAAGAGACCCAGTACTTC. Its protein is CASSQTGLGGQETQYF.

This chain uses TRBV15 with TRBJ2-7; maybe TRBD2 (6 bases). This CDR3 contains 15 residues. Germline CDR1 and CDR2: LNHNV and YYDKDF (reference sequence). Trimming pared 1 base from V and 4 bases from J, leaving 14 bases between. CDR3 coding DNA: TGTGCCACCAGCAGAGGTGCAGGGAGGAATTACGAGCAGTACTTC. Its translation: CATSRGAGRNYEQYF.

This rearrangement joins TRBV7-9 to TRBJ1-1; 7 bases agree with TRBD1. The germline CDR1 and CDR2 sequences are SEHNR and FQNEAQ (reference sequence). Germline trimming cut 2 bases from V and 2 bases from J; bases unmatched to any gene: 8. This CDR3 spans 16 amino acids. This CDR3 reads CASSLQWDRANTEAFF. CDR3 nucleotides: TGTGCCAGCAGCTTACAATGGGACAGAGCTAACACTGAAGCTTTCTTT.

This chain uses TRBV7-6 with TRBJ1-2; D is perhaps TRBD1 (6 bases). The germline CDR1 and CDR2 sequences are SGHVS and FNYEAQ. V lost 4 bases and J lost 3, with 18 bases in between. The CDR3 length is 16 residues. This CDR3 reads CASSSGTRTGDYGYTF. The CDR3 coding sequence is TGTGCCAGCAGCTCAGGGACACGGACTGGGGACTATGGCTACACCTTC.

This clonotype has only a few counts. The rearrangement joins TRBV10-2 to TRBJ2-3; 11 bases are a match to TRBD2. Germline trimming cut 6 bases from V and 5 bases from J; bases unmatched to any gene: 13. Germline V gene data show CDR1 as WSHSY and CDR2 as SAAADI. This CDR3 has 17 amino acids. CDR3: CASSRTSGPFSGDTQYF. The CDR3 DNA reads TGCGCCAGCAGCCGGACTAGCGGGCCTTTCTCAGGAGATACGCAGTATTTT.

This clonotype showed up just a few times. J is TRBJ2-5 and V is TRBV28; D remains ambiguous. The CDR3 length is 15 residues. V dropped 7 bases and J dropped 5 bases, with 20 bases sitting between them. Germline V gives CDR1 MDHEN, CDR2 SYDVKM. CDR3 sequence: CASTRSVSLRETQYF. The CDR3 DNA is TGTGCCAGCACCAGATCGGTTAGTCTTCGGGAGACCCAGTACTTC.

This rearrangement joins TRBV12-3 or TRBV12-4 to TRBJ2-1; 10 positions match TRBD1. The length of the CDR3 is 14 residues. Trimming took 7 bases from V and 6 from J; bases not matched to a gene: 6. In DNA form, the CDR3 reads TGTGCCAGCATACTTCGGACAGGGGGCAATGAGCAGTTCTTC. Protein product: CASILRTGGNEQFF.

The chain couples TRBV12-3 or TRBV12-4 to TRBJ1-2, with 10 bases lining up with TRBD1. The CDR3 length is 14 residues. J lost 4 bases, V lost 6 bases, and 5 bases had no gene match. CDR3 coding DNA: TGTGCCAGCAGCCCCGGGACAGGGGCCTATGGCTACACCTTC. Protein sequence: CASSPGTGAYGYTF.

The table lists this clonotype with a few counts. Just one base apart from a much larger clone, this may be a read error. As the CDR3 is not closed by the conserved phenylalanine or tryptophan, this likely results from a read error. The chain combines TRBV4-1 with TRBJ2-1; TRBD1 matches 10 bases. After removal of 3 bases from V and 7 bases from J, the junction contained 6 bases not matched to a gene. CDR3 length: 15 amino acids. Per germline, CDR1 MGHRA and CDR2 YSYEKL. The CDR3 nucleotides read TGCGCCAGCAGCCAGGGACAGGGGATTCAGAATGAGCAGTTCCTC. Amino acid sequence: CASSQGQGIQNEQFL.